This T cell receptor beta chain was recorded in a study of T cells after yellow fever vaccination (dated by TCRdb to between 2018 and 2021). Concerning the study at large: The SMART-Seq v4 Ultra Low Input RNA kit was used to prepare libraries from fractions with low cell numbers. Bulk TCR alpha and beta repertoires were sequenced longitudinally to track T-cell clones before and after primary and booster YFV17D yellow fever vaccination. Two healthy male donors, one aged 18 to 30 and one aged 30 to 40 years, were included in the cohort. Bulk PBMC replicates and cell subsets were isolated from blood drawn at multiple timepoints before and after both primary and secondary immunization.

Concerning this clonotype itself: Which antigen it targets is not known. No base quality information exists; no much larger clone differs at one position.

What the work shows at the level of the full study, not this receptor alone: Computational filtering was needed because FACS-sorted repertoires could contain abundant contaminating clonotypes from the bulk population. A small fraction of clonotypes showed up in both the CD4 and CD8 compartments, probably as a result of convergent recombination. After the booster, most clones that had expanded after primary vaccination were detected again (approximately 96% of CD4 and roughly 86% of CD8), suggesting broad maintenance of memory. Because the study included only a couple of donors, the extent to which the findings can be generalized is limited. The secondary T-cell response was weaker than the primary response but faster, peaking on day 5 instead of day 15.

What this sample's treatment or condition label stands for: live attenuated yellow fever vaccine strain. A standard Ficoll-Paque protocol was used to isolate PBMCs from peripheral blood. Dynabeads CD4 and CD8 positive selection kits were used to isolate CD4 and CD8 T-cell fractions. TriZol was used to extract RNA from bulk PBMCs, from CD4 and CD8 fractions, and from dextramer-positive and dextramer-negative fractions. V is shortened by 3 bases, J by 6 bases, and the region joining them spans 9 bases. Including the terminal cysteine and phenylalanine, the CDR3 comprises 13 residues. The entry retains the CDR3 DNA only, 39 bases that are in frame from base 1. TCR cDNA was made using 5'RACE template switching, a step that added a universal primer site and unique molecular identifiers. cDNA synthesis was primed from both the TCR alpha and TCR beta constant segments. Library amplification used two PCR steps, and the second PCR step added sample barcodes and sequencing adapters. Sequencing of libraries was done on Illumina HiSeq 2500 (2x100 bp) or NovaSeq (2x150 bp). Per the original workflow: MIGEC was used to demultiplex reads and collapse the reads into UMI consensus sequences, and MiXCR was used for V(D)J alignment. Vaccine-responding clonotypes were defined with edgeR using replicate PBMC samples, requiring FDR below 0.01 and a log2 fold change above 5 up to day 15. Each bulk clonotype received a CD4 or CD8 identity based on whether the sequenced CD4 or CD8 repertoire contained that clonotype at higher abundance. TCRdb reprocessed the public reads (quality trimming at Q25 with fastp, clone calling with MiXCR) and kept in-frame beta chains. Rows with a matching CDR3 protein are joined into one entry that keeps the most common DNA and genes. The V and J calls come from TCRdb's annotation, not from the publication. The table for this sample lists 250,000 or so distinct CDR3 sequences; 6.5% to 8.5% of them were counted only once. About 0.85% of the sample lies in the top ten.

The specimen comprised CD4+ T cells sorted from PBMCs, sampled 15 days after the yellow fever booster vaccination. The receptor's source is a man aged 30-40 years who received the YFV17D yellow fever vaccine. This sequence uses TRBV12-3 or TRBV12-4 and TRBJ2-1; a weak D assignment points to TRBD2 (6 bases agree). The DNA sequence is TGTGCCAGCAGTTTCGCTAGCGCCAATGAGCAGTTCTTC. It is translated as CASSFASANEQFF.